What follows are 27 T cell receptor beta chains derived from one specimen sequenced in a study of cytomegalovirus exposure and HLA in healthy donors. Sequenced by immunoSEQ multiplex PCR; TCRdb stores in-frame clones only, minus some. The sample has 150,000 to 200,000 clones; over 80% are singletons. The sample was PBMCs. The receptors derive from a man aged 25 to 40 in good health and CMV-seropositive.

V and J are TRBV14 and TRBJ1-1; 8 nucleotides match TRBD1. There are 19 residues in the CDR3. CDR1 and CDR2 from the germline V gene are SGHDN and FVKESK. V gave up 1 base and J gave up 1 base; unmatched junction bases: 14. CDR3: CASSQGEPGGTGPNTEAFF. DNA for the CDR3: TGTGCCAGCAGCCAAGGGGAGCCTGGGGGGACAGGTCCGAACACTGAAGCTTTCTTT.

In nucleotides, the CDR3 is TGTGCCAGTAGTTCCCTACTAGCCAAAAACATTCAGTACTTC. Translation: CASSSLLAKNIQYF. The rearrangement uses TRBV19 and TRBJ2-4; no clear D gene. The CDR3 consists of 14 residues. V lost 5 bases and J 0 bases, leaving 8 bases between the germline ends. Germline loops: CDR1 LNHDA, CDR2 SQIVND (reference sequence).

This chain joins TRBV27 and TRBJ1-2; 7 bases align to TRBD1. This CDR3 has 14 amino acids. Germline assignment: CDR1 MNHEY and CDR2 SMNVEV (reference sequence). The V segment lost 8 bases and the J segment 6 bases; nucleotides outside the gene matches: 12. CDR3 loop: CASRGQAAFHGYTF. DNA for the CDR3: TGTGCCAGCCGAGGACAGGCTGCTTTCCATGGCTACACCTTC.

This rearrangement joins TRBV29-1 to TRBJ2-7, with D maybe TRBD2 (5 bases). V gave up 7 bases and J gave up 5 bases, with 15 bases separating them. Germline CDR1 SQVTM, CDR2 ANQGSEA. CDR3 length: 12 amino acids. The DNA for the CDR3 is TGCAGCGGCGCCTGGCCCGGGGACGAGCAGTACTTC. Translated, it gives CSGAWPGDEQYF.

The chain joins TRBV7-9 to TRBJ1-1; D not certain. Germline V gene data show CDR1 as SEHNR and CDR2 as FQNEAQ (reference sequence). The CDR3 loop spans 15 amino acids. V lost 1 base and J 5 bases, leaving 14 bases between the germline ends. Here the CDR3 reads CASSLEEGRRTEAFF. In nucleotides, the CDR3 is TGTGCCAGCAGCTTAGAAGAGGGAAGGAGAACTGAAGCTTTCTTT.

The chain carries TRBV11-2 and TRBJ2-2; TRBD2 aligns across 7 bases. The ends lost 6 bases at V and 6 bases at J; junction bases unmatched: 7. Germline V gene lookup returns CDR1 SGHAT and CDR2 FQNNGV. The CDR3 loop spans 14 amino acids. The CDR3: CASRSGRVAGELFF. CDR3 bases: TGTGCCAGCAGGTCGGGGAGGGTTGCCGGGGAGCTGTTTTTT.

DNA for the CDR3: TGTGCCAGCACCTTGACAGGGGGCATGAATTCACCCCTCCACTTT. Amino acids: CASTLTGGMNSPLHF. The J gene is TRBJ1-6, the V gene TRBV7-2; 10 nucleotides line up with TRBD1. The V gene end was trimmed by 7 bases and the J gene end by 7 bases; junction bases not matched to a gene: 7. Per germline, CDR1 SGHTA and CDR2 FQGNSA. The CDR3 has 15 residues.

The V gene is TRBV9, the J gene TRBJ1-1, with D possibly being TRBD1 (5 bases). The germline CDR1 and CDR2 sequences are SGDLS and YYNGEE. There are 16 residues in the CDR3. The V end lost 3 bases, the J end lost 1 base, and 16 bases lay between the germline ends. CDR3 coding DNA: TGTGCCAGCAGCGCGGGAGAGGGGCTGACGAACACTGAAGCTTTCTTT. The encoded protein is CASSAGEGLTNTEAFF.

The J gene is TRBJ2-1, the V gene TRBV9; TRBD1 matches at 8 bases. Germline V CDR1 and CDR2: SGDLS, YYNGEE. This CDR3 is built from 17 residues. The V segment lost 3 bases and the J segment 4 bases; nucleotides outside the gene matches: 12. The CDR3 region is CASSADRVTGGYNEQFF. As DNA, the CDR3 is TGTGCCAGCAGCGCAGACCGAGTCACAGGGGGTTACAATGAGCAGTTCTTC. Full variable domain (remainder filled in from reference TRBV9 and TRBJ2-1): DSGVTQTPKHLITATGQRVTLRCSPRSGDLSVYWYQQSLDQGLQFLIQYYNGEERAKGNILERFSAQQFPDLHSELNLSSLELGDSALYFCASSADRVTGGYNEQFFGPGTRLTVL.

This rearrangement joins TRBV5-1 to TRBJ2-2, with 8 bases that match TRBD1. Germline V gene lookup returns CDR1 SGHRS and CDR2 YFSETQ. The CDR3 contains 15 residues. The junction had 7 bases not matched to a gene; V was cut back by 4 bases and J by 5 bases. CDR3 loop: CASSRGQGRTGELFF. CDR3 DNA: TGCGCCAGCAGCAGAGGACAGGGAAGGACCGGGGAGCTGTTTTTT.

The chain couples TRBV27 to TRBJ1-2, with 9 bases fitting TRBD1. J was trimmed by 2 bases and V by 5 bases; bases with no gene match: 12. The CDR3 totals 17 residues. Germline lookup yields CDR1 MNHEY and CDR2 SMNVEV (reference sequence). In DNA, the CDR3 is TGTGCCAGCAGTCCGGTCCCGGGACAGGGACAGAACTATGGCTACACCTTC. Translation: CASSPVPGQGQNYGYTF.

The chain links TRBV19 to TRBJ1-6, with a possible D match to TRBD1 (6 bases). The CDR3 totals 18 residues. V was clipped by 11 bases and J by 0 bases, with 23 bases between them. Per germline, CDR1 LNHDA and CDR2 SQIVND (reference sequence). CDR3 loop: CAYPWDTQSSSYNSPLHF. The DNA of the CDR3 is TGTGCCTACCCCTGGGACACCCAATCGAGCTCCTATAATTCACCCCTCCACTTT.

The chain uses TRBV4-3 and TRBJ1-1, with D hard to call. Germline V CDR1 and CDR2: LGHNA, YSLEER. The CDR3 consists of 16 residues. V was trimmed by 0 bases and J by 2 bases, leaving 13 bases between them. The CDR3: CASSQDLSLINTEAFF. CDR3 coding DNA: TGCGCCAGCAGCCAAGATTTATCACTCATAAACACTGAAGCTTTCTTT.

The chain couples TRBV7-9 to TRBJ2-7; the D is unclear. The germline V gene has CDR1 SEHNR and CDR2 FQNEAQ (reference sequence). V was trimmed by 2 bases and J by 3 bases, leaving 5 bases between them. This CDR3 is 12 amino acids long. CDR3 loop: CASSLPRYEQYF. For the CDR3, the DNA is TGTGCCAGCAGCTTACCCCGCTACGAGCAGTACTTC.

Details on this clone: The junction departs from germline at one end; a sequencing error may be responsible. This chain links TRBV7-7 with TRBJ2-2; 7 bases fit TRBD1. Germline CDR1 is SSHAT and CDR2 is FNYEAQ (reference sequence). CDR3 size: 16 residues. In nucleotides, the CDR3 is TGTGCTAGCAGTGACAGGGCGGGTTCGAACACCGGGGAGCTGTTTTTT. Its protein is CASSDRAGSNTGELFF.

V and J are TRBV4-1 and TRBJ2-1, with D maybe TRBD2 (6 bases). Between the trimmed V and J ends, which lost 0 bases and 5 bases, there was a span of 17 bases. Germline V gene lookup returns CDR1 MGHRA and CDR2 YSYEKL. The CDR3 has 17 amino acids. The CDR3 reads CASSQDLVAVAHNEQFF. In DNA form, the CDR3 reads TGCGCCAGCAGCCAAGATCTAGTAGCGGTCGCCCACAATGAGCAGTTCTTC.

The chain combines TRBV11-2 with TRBJ2-5; the D gene is possibly TRBD2 (5 bases). V gave up 0 bases and J gave up 5 bases, with 13 bases separating them. CDR3 length: 15 residues. Per the germline V gene, CDR1 is SGHAT and CDR2 is FQNNGV. CDR3 loop: CASSLEGSPRETQYF. The CDR3 DNA reads as TGTGCCAGCAGCTTAGAGGGGAGCCCTAGGGAGACCCAGTACTTC. Full variable domain (missing parts from reference TRBV11-2 and TRBJ2-5): EAGVAQSPRYKIIEKRQSVAFWCNPISGHATLYWYQQILGQGPKLLIQFQNNGVVDDSQLPKDRFSAERLKGVDSTLKIQPAKLEDSAVYLCASSLEGSPRETQYFGPGTRLLVL.

J is TRBJ2-7 and V is TRBV7-2, with D possibly TRBD1 on 5 matching bases. Deletions cut 1 base from V and 3 bases from J, with 7 bases between. This CDR3 contains 13 residues. Germline V gene data show CDR1 as SGHTA and CDR2 as FQGNSA. As DNA, the CDR3 is TGTGCCAGCAGCTTAGGCAGGGTCTACGAGCAGTACTTC. The encoded protein is CASSLGRVYEQYF.

The CDR3 region is CASTPSVSTDTQYF. CDR3 in DNA: TGTGCCAGCACCCCTAGCGTGAGCACAGATACGCAGTATTTT. This chain joins TRBV2 and TRBJ2-3, with D possibly being TRBD2 (6 bases). Between the trimmed V and J ends, which lost 7 bases and 0 bases, there was a span of 11 bases. The CDR3 extends over 14 amino acids. The germline gives CDR1 SNHLY, CDR2 FYNNEI.

The chain couples TRBV15 to TRBJ1-5; 11 nucleotides align to TRBD1. The CDR3 has 16 residues. Per germline, CDR1 LNHNV and CDR2 YYDKDF (reference sequence). V dropped 8 bases and J dropped 2; count of bases not matched to a gene: 8. CDR3: CATEGQGARGNQPQHF. The DNA for the CDR3 is TGTGCCACCGAAGGACAGGGGGCAAGAGGCAATCAGCCCCAGCATTTT.

This chain joins TRBV10-3 and TRBJ1-1; 9 bases are shared with TRBD1. V dropped 8 bases and J dropped 4; count of bases not matched to a gene: 8. In germline, CDR1 is ENHRY, CDR2 SYGVKD. There are 14 residues in the CDR3. Written as DNA, the CDR3 is TGTGCCATCCCGGGACAGGGAATTAGCACTGAAGCTTTCTTT. Amino acid sequence: CAIPGQGISTEAFF.

The chain joins TRBV29-1 to TRBJ1-1; 9 nucleotides line up with TRBD1. V gave up 5 bases and J gave up 0 bases; unmatched junction bases: 7. This CDR3 comprises 15 residues. Germline CDR1 reads SQVTM; CDR2 reads ANQGSEA. The CDR3 sequence: CSVSPGQGMNTEAFF. For the CDR3, the DNA is TGCAGCGTTTCCCCGGGACAGGGCATGAACACTGAAGCTTTCTTT.

CDR3 sequence (DNA): TGTGCCTGGAGTCCCGGAGGTGATCAGCCCCAGCATTTT. Translating gives CAWSPGGDQPQHF. The genes are TRBV30 and TRBJ1-5, with D hard to call. CDR1 and CDR2 (germline): GTSNPN, SVGIG (reference sequence). The CDR3 loop spans 13 amino acids. Trimming stripped 2 bases from V and 5 bases from J, with 10 bases between.

V gene TRBV6-4 combines with J gene TRBJ2-3, with D perhaps matching TRBD1 (6 bases). V lost 5 bases, J lost 2 bases, and 8 bases lay in between. The germline V gene has CDR1 MRHNA and CDR2 SNTAGT. The CDR3 has 13 residues. The CDR3: CASSRDITDTQYF. CDR3 DNA sequence: TGTGCCAGCAGTCGGGACATCACAGATACGCAGTATTTT.

V and J are TRBV19 and TRBJ1-4; D is perhaps TRBD1 (6 bases). CDR3 size: 18 residues. V lost 7 bases to trimming and J lost 0 bases, with 21 bases between them. Germline lookup yields CDR1 LNHDA and CDR2 SQIVND (reference sequence). In nucleotides, the CDR3 is TGTGCCAGTAATACAGGACAGACCCGATCGGCAACTAATGAAAAACTGTTTTTT. It yields the protein CASNTGQTRSATNEKLFF.

The V and J genes are TRBV2 and TRBJ1-6; the match to TRBD1 covers 7 bases. This CDR3 is built from 14 residues. The V and J ends lost 6 bases and 7 bases, in that order; junction bases with no gene match: 6. Germline V lookup: CDR1 SNHLY, CDR2 FYNNEI. The DNA for the CDR3 is TGTGCCAGCAGCTTTACAGGGGACAATTCACCCCTCCACTTT. Encoded protein: CASSFTGDNSPLHF.

This sequence joins TRBV9 and TRBJ2-7, with D perhaps TRBD2 (7 bases). Trimming shortened V by 0 bases and J by 0 bases, and 10 bases separated the two germline ends. CDR3 size: 15 residues. Germline V gene lookup returns CDR1 SGDLS and CDR2 YYNGEE. In DNA form, the CDR3 reads TGTGCCAGCAGCGTAGAGGGGGGGGCCTCCTACGAGCAGTACTTC. Residues: CASSVEGGASYEQYF.